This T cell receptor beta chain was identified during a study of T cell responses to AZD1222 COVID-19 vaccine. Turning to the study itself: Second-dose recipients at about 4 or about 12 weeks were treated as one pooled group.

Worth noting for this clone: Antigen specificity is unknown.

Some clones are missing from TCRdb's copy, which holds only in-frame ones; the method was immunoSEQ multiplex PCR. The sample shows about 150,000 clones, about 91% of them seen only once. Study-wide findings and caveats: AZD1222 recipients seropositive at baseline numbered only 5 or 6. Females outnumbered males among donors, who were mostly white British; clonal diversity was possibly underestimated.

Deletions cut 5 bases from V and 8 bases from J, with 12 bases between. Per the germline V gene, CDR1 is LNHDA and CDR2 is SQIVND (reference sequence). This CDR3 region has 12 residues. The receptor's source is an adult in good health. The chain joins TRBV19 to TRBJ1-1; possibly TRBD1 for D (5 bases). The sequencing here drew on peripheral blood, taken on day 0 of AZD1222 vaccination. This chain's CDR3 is CASSPRREEAFF. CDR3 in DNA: TGTGCCAGTAGTCCCCGCAGGGAAGAAGCTTTCTTT.